This TCR beta chain came from a study of high-grade serous ovarian cancer treatment subgroups. The CDR3 sequence is 13 residues long. Germline-derived CDR1 and CDR2 are SGHRS and YFSETQ. Trimming left V 3 bases short and J 0 bases short, with 4 bases between. This clone was counted a single time. Profiled with immunoSEQ multiplex PCR; TCRdb holds only in-frame clones, not every one. Of about 30,000 clones detected, about 81% appear once; the ten largest clones hold 2% to 2.5%. Tumor samples were obtained before definitive surgery or chemotherapy. Sequenced input: tumor tissue. This receptor was obtained from a human donor with high-grade serous ovarian cancer. The chain combines TRBV5-1 with TRBJ1-3; D is undetermined. Here the CDR3 DNA reads TGCGCCAGCAGCTCGCGCTCTGGAAACACCATATATTTT. As protein: CASSSRSGNTIYF.